One sample yielded the 16 T cell receptor beta chains listed below, sequenced in a study of neurological immune-mediated disorders. Each CDR3 protein gets one entry after TCRdb re-called the 5' RACE reads with MiXCR. The sample carries approximately 82,000 distinct CDR3 sequences, around an eighth recorded once. The sample taken for sequencing was PBMCs. The receptors originated from a woman in her 50s in good health.

This clonotype is medium-sized (0.01 to 0.1%) within its sample. The chain has TRBV7-8 and TRBJ2-7; 7 bases match TRBD1. J was trimmed by 3 bases and V by 2 bases; bases with no gene match: 1. The CDR3 covers 13 residues. CDR1 is SGHVS and CDR2 is FQNEAQ in the germline V gene. CDR3 sequence reads: CASSLTGVYEQYF. For the CDR3, the DNA is TGTGCCAGCAGCTTAACAGGGGTCTACGAGCAGTACTTC.

This clonotype was recorded only once. This chain uses TRBV6-5 with TRBJ1-2; 7 nucleotides align to TRBD1. CDR1 MNHEY and CDR2 SVGAGI come from the germline V gene. The CDR3 has 16 amino acids. V shed 4 bases and J 1 base; nucleotides not matched to a gene: 9. CDR3 residues: CASSCARGAVNYGYTF. The DNA of the CDR3 is TGTGCCAGCAGTTGCGCCAGGGGGGCGGTTAACTATGGCTACACCTTC.

This clonotype was detected many times. The chain links TRBV7-9 to TRBJ1-1; D may be TRBD1 (5 bases). This CDR3 spans 15 amino acids. The V gene lost 5 bases and the J gene lost 1 base, with 14 bases spanning the gap. CDR1 is SEHNR, CDR2 FQNEAQ, per germline (reference sequence). In nucleotides, the CDR3 is TGTGCCAGCAGCCCGCCCGGGGCAGAGAACACTGAAGCTTTCTTT. Protein: CASSPPGAENTEAFF.

In its sample, this clonotype was seen many times. The chain links TRBV10-3 to TRBJ2-1; 10 bases are a match to TRBD1. The ends lost 0 bases at V and 8 bases at J; junction bases unmatched: 4. CDR3 size: 15 residues. Germline CDR1 and CDR2: ENHRY and SYGVKD. In DNA form, the CDR3 reads TGTGCCATCAGTGAGTCGACCGGGACAGGGGATGAGCAGTTCTTC. This translates into CAISESTGTGDEQFF.

Ten or more counts support this clonotype. This chain uses TRBV7-2 with TRBJ2-6, with D unresolved. The germline gives CDR1 SGHTA, CDR2 FQGNSA. V was cut by 6 bases and J by 0 bases, with 12 bases left in between. The CDR3 is 16 residues long. CDR3 sequence (DNA): TGTGCCAGCAGTCAAGGGTCGGGCTCTGGGGCCAACGTCCTGACTTTC. This codes for CASSQGSGSGANVLTF.

A word on this clonotype: One junction end disagrees with the germline gene, perhaps due to a read error. As DNA, the CDR3 is TGTGTCAGCAGCCCCCAAGGAAGGGATTTTCGGAAAACTGAAGCTTTCTTT. Translating gives CVSSPQGRDFRKTEAFF. V and J are TRBV3-1 and TRBJ1-1; D is unresolved. Per the germline V gene, CDR1 is LGHDT and CDR2 is YNNKEL (reference sequence). The CDR3 runs to 17 residues.

This clonotype was picked up many times. This chain links TRBV12-3 or TRBV12-4 with TRBJ1-2; no clear D. The V end lost 3 bases, the J end lost 5 bases, and 10 bases lay between the germline ends. The CDR3 is 13 residues long. The CDR3 nucleotides read TGTGCCAGCAGTTTTGCGGTTGGGTATGGCTACACCTTC. This gives the protein CASSFAVGYGYTF.

This clonotype has at least ten counts. This chain joins TRBV2 and TRBJ1-1; the match to TRBD1 covers 10 bases. The germline V gene has CDR1 SNHLY and CDR2 FYNNEI. Unmatched junction bases numbered 6, after V lost 4 bases and J lost 1 base. CDR3 size: 16 residues. CDR3 in DNA: TGTGCCAGCAGTGCAGATAGGGACAGGGGGAACACTGAAGCTTTCTTT. It encodes CASSADRDRGNTEAFF. Full variable domain (missing parts from reference TRBV2 and TRBJ1-1): EPEVTQTPSHQVTQMGQEVILRCVPISNHLYFYWYRQILGQKVEFLVSFYNNEISEKSEIFDDQFSVERPDGSNFTLKIRSTKLEDSAMYFCASSADRDRGNTEAFFGQGTRLTVV.

This clonotype was detected many times. The genes are TRBV5-1 and TRBJ2-1; 9 positions agree with TRBD2. Germline V gene sequence: CDR1 SGHRS, CDR2 YFSETQ. Germline trimming cut 6 bases from V and 4 bases from J; bases unmatched to any gene: 11. The length of the CDR3 is 16 residues. CDR3 amino acids: CASIPPGGGGYNEQFF. The CDR3 DNA is TGCGCCAGCATCCCCCCGGGCGGGGGGGGATACAATGAGCAGTTCTTC.

This clonotype was observed at least ten times. V is TRBV10-2 and J is TRBJ2-5; 8 bases align to TRBD2. CDR3 length: 14 residues. V was clipped by 8 bases and J by 0 bases; unmatched bases: 5. Germline V gene lookup returns CDR1 WSHSY and CDR2 SAAADI. The CDR3 DNA reads as TGCGCCAGCCGCACTAGCGGCAACCAAGAGACCCAGTACTTC. Amino acid sequence: CASRTSGNQETQYF.

This clonotype was observed at least ten times. The chain joins TRBV7-9 to TRBJ2-1, with no clear D. CDR3 size: 17 residues. Germline CDR1 SEHNR, CDR2 FQNEAQ (reference sequence). Trimming left V 4 bases short and J 5 bases short, with 21 bases between. CDR3 sequence: CASSWTSAARYHNEQFF. The DNA for the CDR3 is TGTGCCAGCAGCTGGACCTCAGCTGCCAGGTACCACAATGAGCAGTTCTTC.

This clonotype was counted at least ten times. Since a much larger clone is just one base distant, this may be a read error. V and J are TRBV27 and TRBJ2-7, with TRBD2 matching 7 bases. Germline CDR1 and CDR2: MNHEY and SMNVEV (reference sequence). With 3 bases clipped from V and 2 bases from J, the junction kept 7 bases outside the gene matches. This CDR3 contains 15 residues. CDR3 residues: CASSFLTSTTYEQYF. CDR3 DNA sequence: TGTGCCAGCAGTTTCCTGACTAGCACAACCTACGAGCAGTACTTC.

Many counts were recorded for this clonotype. The chain has TRBV5-1 and TRBJ1-6, with D hard to call. The CDR3 runs to 15 residues. The germline gives CDR1 SGHRS, CDR2 YFSETQ. Trimming took off 0 bases at V and 5 bases at J, with 9 bases between the two ends. Here the CDR3 reads CASSLGSQNNSPLHF. CDR3 DNA: TGCGCCAGCAGCTTGGGAAGCCAGAATAATTCACCCCTCCACTTT.

Ten or more counts support this clonotype. The V and J genes are TRBV20-1 and TRBJ2-1; 7 bases are a match to TRBD2. The CDR3 spans 12 residues. Trimming cost V 4 bases and J 8 bases; bases outside gene matches: 5. Germline loops: CDR1 DFQATT, CDR2 SNEGSKA (reference sequence). The CDR3 nucleotides are TGCAGTGCTATAGAGGGGAGGGATGAGCAGTTCTTC. Translation gives CSAIEGRDEQFF.

This clonotype has at least ten counts. V usage is TRBV10-3 and J usage is TRBJ2-7; 9 bases align to TRBD1. Germline CDR1 and CDR2: ENHRY and SYGVKD. CDR3 length: 15 amino acids. The trim removed 5 bases at V and 3 bases at J, leaving 8 bases unmatched. CDR3 protein: CAISRMGQGSYEQYF. In DNA form, the CDR3 reads TGTGCCATCAGTAGAATGGGACAGGGTAGCTACGAGCAGTACTTC.

This clonotype was found many times. In DNA form, the CDR3 reads TGTGCCAGCCTGACGGTTTTCGGCGAGCAGTACTTC. This codes for CASLTVFGEQYF. This chain links TRBV28 with TRBJ2-7; no definite D call. The V gene's germline CDR1 is MDHEN and CDR2 SYDVKM. The CDR3 runs 12 residues. Between the trimmed V and J ends, which lost 8 bases and 6 bases, there was a span of 14 bases.